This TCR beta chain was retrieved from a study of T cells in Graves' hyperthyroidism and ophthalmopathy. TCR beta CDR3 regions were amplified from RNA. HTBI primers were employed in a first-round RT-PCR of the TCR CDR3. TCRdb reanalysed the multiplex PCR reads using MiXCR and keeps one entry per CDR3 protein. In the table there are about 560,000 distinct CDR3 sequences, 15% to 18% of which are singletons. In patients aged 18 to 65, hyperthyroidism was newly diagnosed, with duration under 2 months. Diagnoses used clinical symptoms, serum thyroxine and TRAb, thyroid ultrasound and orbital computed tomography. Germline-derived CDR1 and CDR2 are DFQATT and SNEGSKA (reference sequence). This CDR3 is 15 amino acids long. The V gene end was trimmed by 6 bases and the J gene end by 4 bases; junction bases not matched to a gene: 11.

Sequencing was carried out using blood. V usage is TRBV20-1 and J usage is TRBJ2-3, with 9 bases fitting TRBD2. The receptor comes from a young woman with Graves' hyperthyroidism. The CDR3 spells CSASREREAPDTQYF. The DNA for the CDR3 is TGCAGTGCGAGCCGGGAGCGGGAGGCCCCAGATACGCAGTATTTT.